What follows describes a single T cell receptor beta chain. Its antigen remains unidentified. No much larger clone exists at a distance of one base, and base qualities are not known. This sample stems from a study of blood T cells in healthy people across ages (dated by TCRdb to 2015 to 2017). Describing the broader study: In model experiments, roughly one uniquely barcoded TCR beta cDNA molecule per two T cells was captured by template switching. Age-related changes in TCR beta repertoire diversity were measured in the study by deep sequencing normalized with unique cDNA molecular identifiers. The donors were split into four age groups: young (average around 16 years), middle-aged (about 40), aged (more than 60) and long-lived (approximately 80). To avoid experimental bias, donors of different ages were spread randomly across the sequencing lanes. Two additional independent replicas of 1 million unique cDNA reads from the same blood draw were analyzed for two donors (one aged 18 to 30 and one aged 80 or older). On the study overall, not on this receptor specifically: Compared with the aged group, the long-lived group had more naive CD4+ T cells, fewer expanded clones and increased TCR diversity, suggesting age selection. Total diversity estimates from one million sequenced T cells were considered lower bounds and underestimates. Since profiling was done on bulk unsorted PBMCs, naive and antigen-experienced compartments could not be conclusively compared. Observed TCR beta diversity correlated strongly with the percentage of naive T cells measured by flow cytometry. As age increased, observed TCR beta diversity per million T cells dropped in a roughly linear way, and a significant reduction was already evident by age roughly 36. The CMV infection status of donors was not known, potentially confounding age-related changes in expanded clonotypes.

V lost 5 bases and J lost 13 bases; the stretch between them is 14 bases long. From the cysteine up to the phenylalanine, the CDR3 has a length of 12 residues. The entry retains the CDR3 DNA only, 36 bases that are in frame from base 1. The donors were some 39 Caucasian individuals from Russia, aged 6 to 90 years, who were systemically healthy. Around 10 milliliters of peripheral blood were collected from each donor into EDTA-treated Vacutainer tubes. PBMCs were isolated by Ficoll-Paque density-gradient centrifugation, with at least 7 million obtained per sample. Total RNA was extracted from PBMCs with Trizol reagent, with at least 5.5 micrograms obtained per sample. Naive CD45RAhigh/CD27high T cell percentages were measured by flow cytometry on a PBMC aliquot from every donor. The method was 5' RACE. TCRdb lists the instrument as Illumina HiSeq 2500. A second roughly 6 to 12 cycle PCR used a sample-barcoded 5' primer and a J-beta primer mix. A unique molecular identifier was introduced onto each TCR beta cDNA molecule by a template-switch 5' adaptor carrying 12 random nucleotides. At least 2.5 million CDR3-containing paired-end reads were obtained from each sample. The Mint cDNA synthesis kit, primed by a TRBC-specific oligonucleotide, was used to synthesize first-strand cDNA from all RNA. After uracil-DNA glycosylase treatment, a first 18-cycle PCR used universal primers M1SS and BC2_uni_R on all cDNA. The authors processed their data as follows. Each sample was normalized by randomly selecting 1 million high-quality reads, each carrying a distinct molecular identifier. Instead of being binned into consensus sequences, reads with shared molecular identifiers were discarded. CDR3 identification, clonotype clustering and error correction used MiTCR with a Q25 quality threshold and the strictest error-elimination algorithm. Lower-bound total TCR beta diversity was estimated with a nonparametric unseen species model using Euler transformation. The public reads were run again by TCRdb, first through fastp at Q25 and then through MiXCR, and only productive beta chains were kept. Entries that share a CDR3 protein sequence are merged under the most common genes and DNA. V and J calls and clone size were set by TCRdb, not the authors. The sample data list about 670,000 distinct CDR3 sequences, and under 65% of these were observed just once. The ten largest clones take up roughly 13% of the sample.

Material for sequencing was blood. The source is a woman aged 80 or over in good health. The chain was built from TRBV12-3 or TRBV12-4 and TRBJ1-4, and TRBD1 may be the D gene, going by 6 matching bases. Here is the DNA: TGTGCCAGCAGTCCGTACAGGGAGGGACTGTTTTTT. It specifies CASSPYREGLFF.